The 19 T cell receptor beta chains in this list originate from one sample, sequenced in a study of T-cell reconstitution after alpha-beta-depleted transplantation in children. Unique molecular identifiers were built into the TCRbeta library. One entry per CDR3 protein results from TCRdb running MiXCR on the PCR reads. The sample lists 250,000 to 300,000 distinct CDR3 sequences; around 10% were seen once. The specimen was peripheral blood, collected 180 days after TCRalphabeta/CD19-depleted stem cell transplant. Receptor source: a male patient under 10 years old who had a stem cell transplant for chronic granulomatous disease, so the T cells may come from the graft donor.

This clonotype occurred many times. This chain uses TRBV19 with TRBJ1-2; D perhaps matches TRBD1 (5 bases). The germline CDR1 and CDR2 sequences are LNHDA and SQIVND (reference sequence). The CDR3 sequence is 12 residues long. Trimming took 7 bases from V and 4 from J, leaving 10 bases between them. The CDR3 DNA is TGTGCCAGTACCCAGGGTTCCTATGGCTACACCTTC. This translates into CASTQGSYGYTF. Full variable domain (missing parts from reference TRBV19 and TRBJ1-2): DGGITQSPKYLFRKEGQNVTLSCEQNLNHDAMYWYRQDPGQGLRLIYYSQIVNDFQKGDIAEGYSVSREKKESFPLTVTSAQKNPTAFYLCASTQGSYGYTFGSGTRLTVV.

This clonotype was recorded many times. This chain connects TRBV12-3 or TRBV12-4 to TRBJ1-2; D is undetermined. V dropped 6 bases and J dropped 2 bases, with 10 bases sitting between them. The CDR3 consists of 13 residues. The CDR3 nucleotides are TGTGCCAGCAGCATACTGGACAACTATGGCTACACCTTC. Residues: CASSILDNYGYTF.

The sample holds many counts of this clonotype. The rearrangement uses TRBV3-1 and TRBJ1-2; possible D gene TRBD1, 6 bases. V lost 4 bases, J lost 4 bases, and 10 bases lay in between. CDR1 and CDR2 from the germline V gene are LGHDT and YNNKEL (reference sequence). The CDR3 spans 13 residues. For the CDR3, the DNA is TGTGCCAGCAGCCCGACAGGTGGCTATGGCTACACCTTC. This encodes CASSPTGGYGYTF.

This clonotype was recorded many times. This chain uses TRBV6-1 with TRBJ2-5; D unclear. In germline, CDR1 is MNHNS, CDR2 SASEGT. The ends were cut back, 7 bases at V and 4 bases at J, with 10 bases in the middle. The CDR3 sequence is 12 residues long. The CDR3 region has the DNA TGTGCCAGCAATTCCCATGTAGAGACCCAGTACTTC. Translated: CASNSHVETQYF.

This clonotype was counted ten times or more. This chain joins TRBV5-1 and TRBJ2-7; 8 bases match TRBD2. Trimming took 4 bases from V and 3 from J; bases not matched to a gene: 12. From germline, CDR1 is SGHRS and CDR2 YFSETQ. CDR3 length: 16 residues. The CDR3 region has the DNA TGCGCCAGCAGCCCGGCCCTCCGGGAGGGATACTACGAGCAGTACTTC. It specifies CASSPALREGYYEQYF.

This clonotype has at least ten counts. The chain uses TRBV5-5 and TRBJ1-1; D remains unclear. In germline, CDR1 is SGHKS, CDR2 YYEKEE (reference sequence). The V end lost 0 bases, the J end lost 3 bases, and 12 bases lay between the germline ends. This CDR3 is 15 amino acids long. The CDR3 nucleotides are TGTGCCAGCAGCTTGGCCGCCGGCCGGTACACTGAAGCTTTCTTT. It specifies CASSLAAGRYTEAFF.

The chain couples TRBV2 to TRBJ1-2; 7 bases align to TRBD1. The CDR3 spans 13 residues. The germline V gene has CDR1 SNHLY and CDR2 FYNNEI. V gave up 6 bases and J gave up 8 bases; unmatched junction bases: 9. The CDR3 reads CASRGQLPEGYTF. CDR3 coding DNA: TGTGCCAGCAGGGGACAGCTCCCGGAGGGCTACACCTTC.

At least ten counts were recorded for this clonotype. The genes are TRBV28 and TRBJ2-6; 9 bases fit TRBD1. V shed 6 bases, J shed 0 bases, and the junction held 3 bases outside the gene matches. The CDR3 is made up of 16 amino acids. The V gene's germline CDR1 is MDHEN and CDR2 SYDVKM. CDR3 protein: CASRGQGGSGANVLTF. The CDR3 DNA is TGTGCCAGCAGGGGACAGGGAGGCTCTGGGGCCAACGTCCTGACTTTC.

This clonotype was observed a few times. The chain links TRBV11-2 to TRBJ2-5, with 9 bases that match TRBD1. CDR3 length: 19 amino acids. The J segment lost 4 bases and the V segment lost 4 bases, leaving 19 bases of the junction unmatched. The V gene's germline CDR1 is SGHAT and CDR2 FQNNGV. CDR3 in amino acids: CASSSRGVSGTGNVETQYF. Here the CDR3 DNA reads TGTGCCAGCAGCTCCCGGGGGGTGTCGGGGACAGGGAATGTAGAGACCCAGTACTTC.

This clonotype was seen many times. The gene calls are TRBV10-3 and TRBJ2-3, with TRBD1 as a possible D gene (5 bases). This CDR3 is built from 13 residues. Germline V gene sequence: CDR1 ENHRY, CDR2 SYGVKD. The ends were cut back, 3 bases at V and 6 bases at J, with 10 bases in the middle. CDR3 region: CAISDRDEDTQYF. CDR3 bases: TGTGCCATCAGTGACAGGGATGAGGATACGCAGTATTTT.

There are many counts of this clonotype. The rearrangement links TRBV12-3 or TRBV12-4 to TRBJ2-1; D call uncertain. V dropped 2 bases and J dropped 6 bases, with 5 bases sitting between them. The CDR3 is made up of 12 amino acids. As DNA, the CDR3 is TGTGCCAGCAGTTTAAGCCTCAATGAGCAGTTCTTC. It translates to CASSLSLNEQFF.

This clonotype has ten or more counts. V is TRBV6-1 and J is TRBJ1-3; 9 nucleotides match TRBD1. The V and J ends lost 8 bases and 3 bases, in that order; junction bases with no gene match: 8. Germline CDR1 is MNHNS and CDR2 is SASEGT. The CDR3 is made up of 15 amino acids. The DNA for the CDR3 is TGTGCCAGCGAACCGGGACAGGGATTTGGAAACACCATATATTTT. It codes for CASEPGQGFGNTIYF.

In this sample, this clonotype turned up many times. The chain couples TRBV3-1 to TRBJ2-7; D remains ambiguous. The germline V and J ends were trimmed by 0 bases and 3 bases, with 9 bases remaining between them. Germline loops: CDR1 LGHDT, CDR2 YNNKEL (reference sequence). CDR3 length: 14 amino acids. The CDR3 reads CASSQDLRYYEQYF. The CDR3 coding sequence is TGTGCCAGCAGCCAAGATTTACGATACTACGAGCAGTACTTC.

There are many counts of this clonotype. This rearrangement joins TRBV7-8 to TRBJ2-2; D might be TRBD1 (7 bases). In germline, CDR1 is SGHVS, CDR2 FQNEAQ. The ends were cut back, 0 bases at V and 1 base at J, with 15 bases in the middle. This CDR3 has 18 residues. Here the CDR3 DNA reads TGTGCCAGCAGCTTAGCGGTGGAGGGGGCTGTGAACACCGGGGAGCTGTTTTTT. It yields the protein CASSLAVEGAVNTGELFF. The full variable domain, completed using reference TRBV7-8 and TRBJ2-2, is GAGVSQSPRYKVAKRGQDVALRCDPISGHVSLFWYQQALGQGPEFLTYFQNEAQLDKSGLPSDRFFAERPEGSVSTLKIQRTQQEDSAVYLCASSLAVEGAVNTGELFFGEGSRLTVL.

With regard to this clonotype: Possible read error: a much larger clone is one base away. V gene TRBV5-6 combines with J gene TRBJ2-7; tentatively, D is TRBD1 (6 bases). Trimming pared 4 bases from V and 0 bases from J, leaving 14 bases between. Germline assignment: CDR1 SGHDT and CDR2 YYEEEE. This CDR3 has 15 amino acids. This CDR3 reads CASSHSRTASYEQYF. CDR3 nucleotide sequence: TGTGCCAGCAGCCATTCCCGGACAGCCTCCTACGAGCAGTACTTC. The full variable domain, its missing parts supplied by reference TRBV5-6 and TRBJ2-7, is DAGVTQSPTHLIKTRGQQVTLRCSPKSGHDTVSWYQQALGQGPQFIFQYYEEEERQRGNFPDRFSGHQFPNYSSELNVNALLLGDSALYLCASSHSRTASYEQYFGPGTRLTVT.

This clonotype was observed many times. V gene TRBV7-8 combines with J gene TRBJ2-5; D might be TRBD1 or TRBD2, each matching 5 bases. CDR3 size: 17 residues. V lost 0 bases to trimming and J lost 4 bases, with 18 bases between them. CDR1 and CDR2 from the germline V gene are SGHVS and FQNEAQ. For the CDR3, the DNA is TGTGCCAGCAGCTTAGCGCCGGGGCCCCTGAAGATAGAGACCCAGTACTTC. It specifies CASSLAPGPLKIETQYF.

This clonotype was detected ten times or more. This rearrangement joins TRBV2 to TRBJ2-3; TRBD2 aligns across 7 bases. V gave up 6 bases and J gave up 0 bases; unmatched junction bases: 9. The CDR3 length is 16 residues. Germline V CDR1 and CDR2: SNHLY, FYNNEI. CDR3 DNA sequence: TGTGCCAGCAGCCTAGGGACTACCACTAGCACAGATACGCAGTATTTT. It is translated as CASSLGTTTSTDTQYF.

This clonotype has a handful of counts. V is TRBV12-3 or TRBV12-4 and J is TRBJ2-1; 8 positions agree with TRBD2. CDR3 length: 14 amino acids. The V segment lost 3 bases and the J segment 3 bases; nucleotides outside the gene matches: 1. This CDR3 is CASSFGGDYNEQFF. The DNA for the CDR3 is TGTGCCAGCAGTTTCGGGGGGGACTACAATGAGCAGTTCTTC.

In this sample, this clonotype turned up many times. The CDR3 coding sequence is TGTGCCAGCAGGGCCGGGGCGCGGAACACTGAAGCTTTCTTT. Residues: CASRAGARNTEAFF. J is TRBJ1-1 and V is TRBV3-1, with D perhaps matching TRBD1 (5 bases). Deletions cut 6 bases from V and 1 base from J, with 12 bases between. Germline V gene sequence: CDR1 LGHDT, CDR2 YNNKEL (reference sequence). CDR3 size: 14 residues.